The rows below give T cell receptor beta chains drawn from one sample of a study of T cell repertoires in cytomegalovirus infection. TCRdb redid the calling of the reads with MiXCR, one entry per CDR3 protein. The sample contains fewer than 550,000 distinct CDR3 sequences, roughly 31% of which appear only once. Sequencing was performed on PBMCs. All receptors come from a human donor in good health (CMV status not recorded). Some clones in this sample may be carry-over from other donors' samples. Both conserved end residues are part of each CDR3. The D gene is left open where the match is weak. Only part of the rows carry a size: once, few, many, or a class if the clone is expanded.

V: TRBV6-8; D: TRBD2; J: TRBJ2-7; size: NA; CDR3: CASRASGGSSYEQYF; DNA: TGTGCCAGCAGGGCTAGCGGGGGGAGCTCCTACGAGCAGTACTTC
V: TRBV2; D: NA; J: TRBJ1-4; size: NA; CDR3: CATQQGIGEKLFF; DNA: TGTGCCACCCAACAGGGTATAGGTGAAAAACTGTTTTTT
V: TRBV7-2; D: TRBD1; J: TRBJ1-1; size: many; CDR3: CASGGTGGITEAFF; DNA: TGTGCCAGCGGAGGCACAGGGGGCATCACTGAAGCTTTCTTT
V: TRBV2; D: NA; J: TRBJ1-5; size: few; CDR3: CASSEWELGNQPQHF; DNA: TGTGCCAGCAGTGAATGGGAATTAGGCAATCAGCCCCAGCATTTT
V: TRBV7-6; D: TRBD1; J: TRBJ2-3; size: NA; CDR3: CASSRPGQGADTQYF; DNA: TGTGCCAGCAGCCGGCCCGGACAGGGCGCAGATACGCAGTATTTT
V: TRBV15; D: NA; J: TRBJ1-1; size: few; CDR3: CATSRDLGQLNTEAFF; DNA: TGTGCCACCAGCAGAGATCTTGGCCAGTTGAACACTGAAGCTTTCTTT
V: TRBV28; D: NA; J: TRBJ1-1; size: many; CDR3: CASSHSGARNTEAFF; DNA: TGTGCCAGCAGTCACTCCGGGGCACGCAACACTGAAGCTTTCTTT
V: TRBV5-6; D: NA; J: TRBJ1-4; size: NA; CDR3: CASSLEGLGREKLFF; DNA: TGTGCCAGCAGCTTGGAAGGACTAGGGAGGGAAAAACTGTTTTTT
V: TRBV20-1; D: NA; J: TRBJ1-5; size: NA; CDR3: CSAKWTVRSNQPQHF; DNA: TGCAGTGCTAAATGGACGGTAAGAAGCAATCAGCCCCAGCATTTT
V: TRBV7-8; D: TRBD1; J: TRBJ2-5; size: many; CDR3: CASSPGTGIETQYF; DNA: TGTGCCAGCAGCCCCGGGACAGGGATCGAGACCCAGTACTTC
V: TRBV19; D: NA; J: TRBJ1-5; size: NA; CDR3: CASVPGVNQPQHF; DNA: TGTGCCAGCGTACCAGGGGTCAATCAGCCCCAGCATTTT
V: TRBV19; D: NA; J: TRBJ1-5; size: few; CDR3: CASSDRDLSNQPQHF; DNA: TGTGCCAGTAGTGACCGGGACCTTAGCAATCAGCCCCAGCATTTT
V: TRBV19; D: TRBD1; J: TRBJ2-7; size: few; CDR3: CASSILVGQEYEQYF; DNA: TGTGCCAGTAGTATATTGGTAGGACAGGAATACGAGCAGTACTTC
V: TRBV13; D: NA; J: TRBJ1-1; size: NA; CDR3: CASSLEFRAFF; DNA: TGTGCCAGCAGCTTAGAGTTTCGGGCTTTCTTT
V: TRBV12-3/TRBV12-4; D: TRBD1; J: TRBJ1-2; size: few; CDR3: CASRAAGTANYGYTF; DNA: TGTGCCAGCAGAGCTGCCGGGACAGCGAACTATGGCTACACCTTC
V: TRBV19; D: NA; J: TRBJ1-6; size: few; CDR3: CASSAGTTSPLHF; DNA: TGTGCCAGTAGCGCTGGGACTACATCACCCCTCCACTTT
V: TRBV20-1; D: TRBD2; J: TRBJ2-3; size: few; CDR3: CSASHKIRTSGGARDTQYF; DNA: TGCAGTGCTAGCCACAAGATCCGGACTAGCGGGGGGGCTCGTGATACGCAGTATTTT
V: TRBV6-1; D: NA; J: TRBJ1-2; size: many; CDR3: CAIQDYTF; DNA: TGTGCCATACAGGACTACACCTTC